This TCR beta chain comes out of a study of early T cells in non-severe SARS-CoV-2 infection. Points from the study as a whole: Reliance on VDJdb matching favored anti-spike CD8 responses; private and CD4 specificities were missed.

The sample holds a few counts of this clonotype. Its antigen is not identified. Each cDNA molecule carried a unique molecular identifier. TCRdb itself ran the 5' RACE reads through MiXCR, one entry per CDR3 protein. The data contain some 35,000 distinct CDR3 sequences, around 7% of them seen just once; the ten biggest clones take up approximately 24%. The clonotype originates from an adult who was a healthcare worker with PCR-confirmed SARS-CoV-2 infection or an uninfected control (not recorded which). Source: whole blood, taken at baseline.

The CDR3 nucleotides read TGTGCCAGCAGTTACTCCCTAGCGGGGAACTACGAGCAGTACTTC. This translates into CASSYSLAGNYEQYF. This rearrangement joins TRBV6-5 to TRBJ2-7; TRBD2 matches 9 bases. The V gene end was trimmed by 0 bases and the J gene end by 3 bases; junction bases not matched to a gene: 3. Germline CDR1 and CDR2: MNHEY and SVGAGI. This CDR3 region has 15 residues.